This T cell receptor (beta chain) was obtained from a study of blood T cells in healthy people across ages. Whole-study findings and limits: It was not possible, with unsorted PBMCs, to conclusively compare naive and antigen-experienced cells. CMV status of donors was unknown, possibly confounding expanded clonotype changes.

Comment on this clonotype: Its antigen is undetermined. The DNA is left out, because the CDR3 cannot be placed on it with certainty; the CDR3 is given as TCRdb lists it.

The CDR3 totals 20 residues, both ends included. Alongside a J-beta primer mix, a sample-barcoded 5' primer served in a second PCR lasting roughly 6 to 11 cycles. MiXCR was run by TCRdb on the 5' RACE reads, yielding one entry per CDR3 protein. The repertoire holds fewer than 2,000,000 distinct CDR3 sequences, with about 32% as singletons. Material for sequencing was blood. The clonotype comes from a woman aged 25-40 years in good health. This chain links TRBV7-5 with TRBJ1-4; the D segment call TRBD1 is taken from the table without a DNA check. TRBV7-5 is noted as a pseudogene. The CDR3 protein is CISVSEARRSRGVLREKLFF.